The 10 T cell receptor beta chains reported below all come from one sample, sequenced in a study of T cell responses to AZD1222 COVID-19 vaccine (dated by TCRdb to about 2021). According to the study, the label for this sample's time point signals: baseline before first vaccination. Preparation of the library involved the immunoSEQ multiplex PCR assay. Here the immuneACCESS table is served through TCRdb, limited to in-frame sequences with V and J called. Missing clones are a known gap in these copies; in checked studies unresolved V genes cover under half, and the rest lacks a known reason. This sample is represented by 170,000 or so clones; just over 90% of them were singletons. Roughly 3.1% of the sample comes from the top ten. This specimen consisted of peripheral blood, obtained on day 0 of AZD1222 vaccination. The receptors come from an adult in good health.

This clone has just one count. CDR3 protein: CASRKGDPYNEQFF. CDR3 sequence (DNA): TGTGCCAGCAGGAAAGGGGATCCCTACAATGAGCAGTTCTTC. V and J are TRBV6-5 and TRBJ2-1; weak D call: TRBD1 (5 bases). V lost 6 bases, J lost 2 bases, and 11 bases lay in between. CDR1 and CDR2 (germline): MNHEY, SVGAGI. The CDR3 totals 14 residues.

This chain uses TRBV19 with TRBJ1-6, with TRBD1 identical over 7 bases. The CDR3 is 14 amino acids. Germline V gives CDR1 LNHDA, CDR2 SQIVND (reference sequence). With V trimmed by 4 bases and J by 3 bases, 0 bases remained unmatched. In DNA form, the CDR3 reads TGTGCCAGTAGTAGGACAGGCTATAATTCACCCCTCCACTTT. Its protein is CASSRTGYNSPLHF.

As DNA, the CDR3 is TGTGCCAGCAGTCTCACTACAGGGAAGATTGACGAGCAGTACTTC. Protein: CASSLTTGKIDEQYF. The genes are TRBV27 and TRBJ2-7; a possible D gene is TRBD1 (6 bases). The CDR3 totals 15 residues. From germline, CDR1 is MNHEY and CDR2 SMNVEV (reference sequence). Between the trimmed V and J ends, which lost 5 bases and 5 bases, there was a span of 19 bases.

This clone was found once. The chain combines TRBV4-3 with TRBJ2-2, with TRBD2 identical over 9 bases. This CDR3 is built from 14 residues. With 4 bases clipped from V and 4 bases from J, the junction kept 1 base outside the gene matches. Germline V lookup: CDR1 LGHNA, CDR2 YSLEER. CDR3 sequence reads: CASSLRGGTGELFF. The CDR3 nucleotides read TGCGCCAGCAGCCTGCGGGGGGGCACCGGGGAGCTGTTTTTT.

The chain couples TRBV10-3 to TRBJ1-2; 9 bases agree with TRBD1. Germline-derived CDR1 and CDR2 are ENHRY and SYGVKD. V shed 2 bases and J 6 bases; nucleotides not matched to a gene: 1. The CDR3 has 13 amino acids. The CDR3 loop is CAISEGQGNGYTF. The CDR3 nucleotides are TGTGCCATCAGTGAGGGACAGGGGAATGGCTACACCTTC.

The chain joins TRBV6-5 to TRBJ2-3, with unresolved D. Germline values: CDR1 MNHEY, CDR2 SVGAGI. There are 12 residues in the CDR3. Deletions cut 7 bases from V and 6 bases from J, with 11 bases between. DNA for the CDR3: TGTGCCAGCACTTCCCCGGCTGATACGCAGTATTTT. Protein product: CASTSPADTQYF.

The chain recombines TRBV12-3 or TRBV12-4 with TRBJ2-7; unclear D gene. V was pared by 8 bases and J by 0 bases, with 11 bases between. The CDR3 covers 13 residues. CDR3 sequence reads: CASSGRSSYEQYF. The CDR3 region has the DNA TGTGCCAGCTCCGGACGGAGCTCCTACGAGCAGTACTTC.

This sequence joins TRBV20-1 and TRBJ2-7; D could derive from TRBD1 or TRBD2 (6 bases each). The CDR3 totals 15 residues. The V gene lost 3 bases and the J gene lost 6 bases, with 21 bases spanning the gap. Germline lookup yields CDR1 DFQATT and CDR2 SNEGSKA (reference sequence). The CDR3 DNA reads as TGCAGTGCTAGTGCAGGGGTGGGGGGTTTCGGCGAGCAGTACTTC. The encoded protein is CSASAGVGGFGEQYF.

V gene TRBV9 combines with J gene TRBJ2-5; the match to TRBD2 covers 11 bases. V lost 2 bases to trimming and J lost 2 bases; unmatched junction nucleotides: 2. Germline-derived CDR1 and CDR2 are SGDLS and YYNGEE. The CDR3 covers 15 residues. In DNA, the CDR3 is TGTGCCAGCAGCGTTAGCGGGGGGGTGCAAGAGACCCAGTACTTC. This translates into CASSVSGGVQETQYF.

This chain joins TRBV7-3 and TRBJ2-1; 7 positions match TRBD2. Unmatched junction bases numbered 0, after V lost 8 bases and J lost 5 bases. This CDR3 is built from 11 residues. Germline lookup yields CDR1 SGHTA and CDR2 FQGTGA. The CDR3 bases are TGTGCCAGCGGGGGGGACAATGAGCAGTTCTTC. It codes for CASGGDNEQFF.